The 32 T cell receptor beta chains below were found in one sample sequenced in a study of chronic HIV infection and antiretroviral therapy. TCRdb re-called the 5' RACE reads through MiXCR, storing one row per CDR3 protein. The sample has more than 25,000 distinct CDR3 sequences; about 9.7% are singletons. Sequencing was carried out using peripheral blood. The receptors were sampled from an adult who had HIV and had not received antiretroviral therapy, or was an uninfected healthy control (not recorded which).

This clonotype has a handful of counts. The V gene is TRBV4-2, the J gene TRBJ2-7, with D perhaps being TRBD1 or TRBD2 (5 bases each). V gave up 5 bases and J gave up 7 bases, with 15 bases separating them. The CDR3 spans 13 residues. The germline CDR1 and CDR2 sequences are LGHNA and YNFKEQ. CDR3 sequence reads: CASSTVGAGEQYF. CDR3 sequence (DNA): TGTGCCAGCAGCACCGTCGGGGCAGGGGAGCAGTACTTC.

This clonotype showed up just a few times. CDR3 amino acids: CATSRDLGSGANVLTF. The CDR3 DNA sequence: TGTGCCACCAGCAGAGATCTGGGCTCTGGGGCCAACGTCCTGACTTTC. The chain recombines TRBV15 with TRBJ2-6; D unclear. This CDR3 comprises 16 residues. Germline assignment: CDR1 LNHNV and CDR2 YYDKDF (reference sequence). V gave up 0 bases and J gave up 0 bases, with 6 bases separating them.

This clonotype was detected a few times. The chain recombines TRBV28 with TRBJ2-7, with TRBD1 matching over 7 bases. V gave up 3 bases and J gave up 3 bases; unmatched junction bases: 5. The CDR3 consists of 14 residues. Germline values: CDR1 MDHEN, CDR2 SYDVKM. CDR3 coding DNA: TGTGCCAGCAGTTTTACAGGGGACAGCTACGAGCAGTACTTC. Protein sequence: CASSFTGDSYEQYF.

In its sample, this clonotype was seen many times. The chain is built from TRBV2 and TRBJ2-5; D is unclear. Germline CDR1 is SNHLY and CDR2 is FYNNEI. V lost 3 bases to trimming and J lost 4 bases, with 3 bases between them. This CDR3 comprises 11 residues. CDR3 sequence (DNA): TGTGCCAGCAGTGATTCAGAGACCCAGTACTTC. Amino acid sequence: CASSDSETQYF.

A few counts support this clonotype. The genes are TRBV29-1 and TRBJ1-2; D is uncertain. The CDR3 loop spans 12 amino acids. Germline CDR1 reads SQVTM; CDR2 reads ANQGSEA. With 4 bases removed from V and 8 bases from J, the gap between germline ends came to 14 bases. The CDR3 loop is CSVGGSRQGYTF. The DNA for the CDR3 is TGCAGCGTTGGTGGATCCCGCCAAGGCTACACCTTC.

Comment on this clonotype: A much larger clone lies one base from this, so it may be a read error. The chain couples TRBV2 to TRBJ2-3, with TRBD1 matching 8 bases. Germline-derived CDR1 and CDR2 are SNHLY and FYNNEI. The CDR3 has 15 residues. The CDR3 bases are TGTGCCAGCAATCCCGGGACAGGACGCACAGATACGCAGTGTTTT. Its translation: CASNPGTGRTDTQCF.

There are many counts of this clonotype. The CDR3 coding sequence is TGCAGTGCTAGAGACCCCCTAGCGGGAGTCGGCACCGGGGAGCTGTTTTTT. Protein sequence: CSARDPLAGVGTGELFF. The V and J genes are TRBV20-1 and TRBJ2-2; 10 bases agree with TRBD2. V lost 0 bases and J lost 4; bases outside the gene matches: 8. The germline gives CDR1 DFQATT, CDR2 SNEGSKA (reference sequence). This CDR3 contains 17 residues.

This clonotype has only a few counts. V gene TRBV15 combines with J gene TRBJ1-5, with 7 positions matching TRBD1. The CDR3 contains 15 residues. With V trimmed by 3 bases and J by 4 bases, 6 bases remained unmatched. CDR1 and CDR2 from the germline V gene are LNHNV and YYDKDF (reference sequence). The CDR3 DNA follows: TGTGCCACCAGCAGGCGACAGGGACTAAATCAGCCCCAGCATTTT. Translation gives CATSRRQGLNQPQHF.

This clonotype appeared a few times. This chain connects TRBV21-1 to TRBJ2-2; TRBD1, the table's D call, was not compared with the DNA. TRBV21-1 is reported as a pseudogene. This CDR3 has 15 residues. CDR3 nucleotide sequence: TGTGCCAGCAGCAAAGAAGGGACAAGCACCGGGGAGCTGTTTTTT. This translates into CASSKEGTSTGELFF.

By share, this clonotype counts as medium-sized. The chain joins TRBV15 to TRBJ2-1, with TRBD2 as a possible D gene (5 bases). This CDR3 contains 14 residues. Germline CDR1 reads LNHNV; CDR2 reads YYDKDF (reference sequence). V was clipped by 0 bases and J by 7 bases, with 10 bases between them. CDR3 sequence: CATSRDTVANEQFF. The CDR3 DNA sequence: TGTGCCACCAGCAGAGATACGGTAGCGAATGAGCAGTTCTTC. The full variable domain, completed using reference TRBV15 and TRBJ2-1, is DAMVIQNPRYQVTQFGKPVTLSCSQTLNHNVMYWYQQKSSQAPKLLFHYYDKDFNNEADTPDNFQSRRPNTSFCFLDIRSPGLGDTAMYLCATSRDTVANEQFFGPGTRLTVL.

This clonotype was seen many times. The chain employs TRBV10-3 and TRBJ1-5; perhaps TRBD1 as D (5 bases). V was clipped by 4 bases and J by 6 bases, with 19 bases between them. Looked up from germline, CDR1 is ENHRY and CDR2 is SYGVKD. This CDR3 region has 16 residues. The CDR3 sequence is CAISVRATEFGQPQHF. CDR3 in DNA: TGTGCCATCAGTGTCCGAGCGACAGAGTTCGGTCAGCCCCAGCATTTT.

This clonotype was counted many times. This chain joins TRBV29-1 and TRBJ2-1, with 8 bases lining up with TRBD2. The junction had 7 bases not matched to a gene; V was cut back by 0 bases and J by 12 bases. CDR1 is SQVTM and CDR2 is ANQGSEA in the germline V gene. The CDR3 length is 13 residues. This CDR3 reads CSVEDHERGLQFF. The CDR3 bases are TGCAGCGTTGAAGATCACGAGCGGGGGCTGCAGTTCTTC.

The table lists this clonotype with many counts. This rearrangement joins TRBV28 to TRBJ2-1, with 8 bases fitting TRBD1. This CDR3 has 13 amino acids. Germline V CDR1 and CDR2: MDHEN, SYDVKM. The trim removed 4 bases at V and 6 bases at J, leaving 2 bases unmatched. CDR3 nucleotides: TGTGCCAGCAGTTCAGGACAGGGCAATGAGCAGTTCTTC. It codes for CASSSGQGNEQFF.

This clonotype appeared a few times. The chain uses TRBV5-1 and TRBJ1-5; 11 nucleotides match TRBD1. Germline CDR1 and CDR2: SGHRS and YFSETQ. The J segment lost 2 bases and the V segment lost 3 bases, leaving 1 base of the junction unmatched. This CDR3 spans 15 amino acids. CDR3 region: CASSWTGGGNQPQHF. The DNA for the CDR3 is TGCGCCAGCAGCTGGACAGGGGGCGGCAATCAGCCCCAGCATTTT.

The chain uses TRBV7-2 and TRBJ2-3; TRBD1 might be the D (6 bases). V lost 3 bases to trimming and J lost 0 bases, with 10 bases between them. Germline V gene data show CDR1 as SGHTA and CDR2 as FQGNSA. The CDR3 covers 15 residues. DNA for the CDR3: TGTGCCAGCAGCTTTGGGACAACTAGCACAGATACGCAGTATTTT. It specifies CASSFGTTSTDTQYF.

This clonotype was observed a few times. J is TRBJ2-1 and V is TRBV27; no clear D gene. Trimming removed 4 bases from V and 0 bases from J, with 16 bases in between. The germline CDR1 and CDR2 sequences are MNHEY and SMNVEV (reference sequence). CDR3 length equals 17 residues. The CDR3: CASSSYGEAVSYNEQFF. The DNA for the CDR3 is TGTGCCAGCAGTTCATACGGAGAGGCGGTCTCCTACAATGAGCAGTTCTTC.

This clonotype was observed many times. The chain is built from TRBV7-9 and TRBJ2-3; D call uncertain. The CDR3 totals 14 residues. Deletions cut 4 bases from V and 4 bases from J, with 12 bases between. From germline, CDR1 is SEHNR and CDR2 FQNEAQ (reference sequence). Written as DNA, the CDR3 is TGTGCCAGCAGCTCAGGACCGAACCCAGATACGCAGTATTTT. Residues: CASSSGPNPDTQYF.

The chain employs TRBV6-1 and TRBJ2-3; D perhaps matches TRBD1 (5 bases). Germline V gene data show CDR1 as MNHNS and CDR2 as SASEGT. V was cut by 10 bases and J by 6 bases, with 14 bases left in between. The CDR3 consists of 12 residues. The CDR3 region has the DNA TGTGCCATCAGGGCCTTGGGCGATACGCAGTATTTT. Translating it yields CAIRALGDTQYF.

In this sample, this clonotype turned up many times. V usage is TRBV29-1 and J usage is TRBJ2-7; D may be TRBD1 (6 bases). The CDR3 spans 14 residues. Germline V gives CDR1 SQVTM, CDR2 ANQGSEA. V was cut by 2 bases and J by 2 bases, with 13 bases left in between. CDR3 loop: CSVELPGQTYEQYF. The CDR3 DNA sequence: TGCAGCGTTGAATTGCCTGGACAGACCTACGAGCAGTACTTC.

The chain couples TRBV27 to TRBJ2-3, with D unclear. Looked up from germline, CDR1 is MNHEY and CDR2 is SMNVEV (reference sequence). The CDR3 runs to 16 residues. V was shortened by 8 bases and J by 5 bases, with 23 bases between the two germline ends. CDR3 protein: CASSLTGLAPIDTQYF. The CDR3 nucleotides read TGTGCCAGCTCTTTAACCGGGCTCGCCCCGATAGATACGCAGTATTTT.

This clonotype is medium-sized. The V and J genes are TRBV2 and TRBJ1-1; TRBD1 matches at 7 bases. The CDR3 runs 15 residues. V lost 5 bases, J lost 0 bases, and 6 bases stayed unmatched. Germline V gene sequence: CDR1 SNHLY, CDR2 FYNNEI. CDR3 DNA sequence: TGTGCCAGCAGTCGGGACAGCCCCATGAACACTGAAGCTTTCTTT. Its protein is CASSRDSPMNTEAFF. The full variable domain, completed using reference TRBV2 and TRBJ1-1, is EPEVTQTPSHQVTQMGQEVILRCVPISNHLYFYWYRQILGQKVEFLVSFYNNEISEKSEIFDDQFSVERPDGSNFTLKIRSTKLEDSAMYFCASSRDSPMNTEAFFGQGTRLTVV.

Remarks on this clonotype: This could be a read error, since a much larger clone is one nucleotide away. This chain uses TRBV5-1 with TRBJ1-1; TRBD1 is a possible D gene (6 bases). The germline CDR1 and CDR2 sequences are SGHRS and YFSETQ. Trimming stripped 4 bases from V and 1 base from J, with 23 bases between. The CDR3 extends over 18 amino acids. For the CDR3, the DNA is TGCGCCAGCAGCCGCACCACTCATGGACAGTTAAGGAACACTGAAGCTTTCTTT. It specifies CASSRTTHGQLRNTEAFF.

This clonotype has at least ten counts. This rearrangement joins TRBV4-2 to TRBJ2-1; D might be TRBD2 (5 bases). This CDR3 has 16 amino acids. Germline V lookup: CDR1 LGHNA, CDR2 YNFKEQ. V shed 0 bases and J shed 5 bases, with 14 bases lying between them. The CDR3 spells CASSQDWRPTNNEQFF. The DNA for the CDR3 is TGTGCCAGCAGCCAAGATTGGAGGCCGACAAACAATGAGCAGTTCTTC.

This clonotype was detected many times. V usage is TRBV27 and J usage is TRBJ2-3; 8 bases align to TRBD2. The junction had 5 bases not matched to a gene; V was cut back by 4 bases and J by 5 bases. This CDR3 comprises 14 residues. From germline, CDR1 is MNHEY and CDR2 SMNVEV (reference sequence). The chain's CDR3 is CASSSSLAGDTQYF. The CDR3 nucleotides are TGTGCCAGCAGTTCTTCTCTAGCGGGAGATACGCAGTATTTT.

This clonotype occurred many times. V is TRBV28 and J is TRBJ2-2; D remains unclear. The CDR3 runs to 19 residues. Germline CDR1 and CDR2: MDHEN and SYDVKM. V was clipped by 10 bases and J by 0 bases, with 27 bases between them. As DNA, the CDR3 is TGTGCCACCAGATCCGGTTACCTACAAACCTCATCGAACACCGGGGAGCTGTTTTTT. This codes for CATRSGYLQTSSNTGELFF.

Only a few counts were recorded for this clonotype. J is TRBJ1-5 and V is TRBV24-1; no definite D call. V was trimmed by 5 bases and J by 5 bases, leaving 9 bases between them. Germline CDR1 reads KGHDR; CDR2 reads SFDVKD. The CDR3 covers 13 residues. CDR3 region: CATSAGGHQPQHF. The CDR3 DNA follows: TGTGCCACCAGTGCCGGCGGTCATCAGCCCCAGCATTTT.

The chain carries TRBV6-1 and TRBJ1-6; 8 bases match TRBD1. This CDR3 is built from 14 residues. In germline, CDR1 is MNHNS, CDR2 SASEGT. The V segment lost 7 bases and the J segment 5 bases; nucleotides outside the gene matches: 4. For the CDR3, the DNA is TGTGCCAGCATGGGACAGGTGAATAATTCACCCCTCCACTTT. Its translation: CASMGQVNNSPLHF.

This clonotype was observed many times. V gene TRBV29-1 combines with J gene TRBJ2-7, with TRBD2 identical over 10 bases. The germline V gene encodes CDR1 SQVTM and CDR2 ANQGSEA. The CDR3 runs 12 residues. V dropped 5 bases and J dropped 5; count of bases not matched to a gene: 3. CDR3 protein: CSVTSGIDEQYF. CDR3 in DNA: TGCAGCGTTACTAGCGGGATCGACGAGCAGTACTTC.

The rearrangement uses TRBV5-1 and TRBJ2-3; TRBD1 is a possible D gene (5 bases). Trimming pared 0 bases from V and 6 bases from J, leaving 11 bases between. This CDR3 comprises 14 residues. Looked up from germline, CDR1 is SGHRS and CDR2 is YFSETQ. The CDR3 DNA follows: TGCGCCAGCAGCTTGGCCTTGGGGCACGATACGCAGTATTTT. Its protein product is CASSLALGHDTQYF.

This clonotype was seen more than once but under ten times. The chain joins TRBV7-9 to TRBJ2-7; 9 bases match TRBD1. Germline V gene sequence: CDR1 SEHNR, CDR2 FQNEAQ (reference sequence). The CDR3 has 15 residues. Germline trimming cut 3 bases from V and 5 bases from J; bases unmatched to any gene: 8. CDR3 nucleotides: TGTGCCAGCAGCTTTAGGGGACAGGGAGGCGACGAGCAGTACTTC. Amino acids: CASSFRGQGGDEQYF.

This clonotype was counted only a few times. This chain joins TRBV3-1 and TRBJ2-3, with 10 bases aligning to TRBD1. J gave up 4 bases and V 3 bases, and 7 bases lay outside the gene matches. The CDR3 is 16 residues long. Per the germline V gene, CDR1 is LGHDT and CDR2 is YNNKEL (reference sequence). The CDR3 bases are TGTGCCAGCAGCCAGGTCCGGACAGGGGGGCCAGATACGCAGTATTTT. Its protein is CASSQVRTGGPDTQYF.

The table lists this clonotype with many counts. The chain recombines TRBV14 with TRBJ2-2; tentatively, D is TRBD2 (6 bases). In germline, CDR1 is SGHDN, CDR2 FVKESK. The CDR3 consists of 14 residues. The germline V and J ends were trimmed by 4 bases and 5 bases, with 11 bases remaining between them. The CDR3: CASSPRGRTGELFF. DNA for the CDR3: TGTGCCAGCAGCCCCCGAGGGAGGACCGGGGAGCTGTTTTTT.